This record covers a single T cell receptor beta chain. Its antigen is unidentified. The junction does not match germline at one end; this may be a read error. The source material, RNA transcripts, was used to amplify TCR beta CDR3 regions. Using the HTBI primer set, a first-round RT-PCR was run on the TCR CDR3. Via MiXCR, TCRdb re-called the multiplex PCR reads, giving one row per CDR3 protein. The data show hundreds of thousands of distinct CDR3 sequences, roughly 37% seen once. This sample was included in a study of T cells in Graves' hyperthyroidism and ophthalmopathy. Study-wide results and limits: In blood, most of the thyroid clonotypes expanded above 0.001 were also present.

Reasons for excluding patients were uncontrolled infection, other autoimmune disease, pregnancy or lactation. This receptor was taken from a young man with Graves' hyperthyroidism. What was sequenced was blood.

CDR3 sequence (DNA): TGTGCCAGCAGTTCCCGGACTAGCGGGAACCAAGAGACCCAGTACTTC. This encodes CASSSRTSGNQETQYF. The chain combines TRBV10-3 with TRBJ2-5; 12 bases are shared with TRBD2. This CDR3 has 16 residues. Per the germline V gene, CDR1 is ENHRY and CDR2 is SYGVKD.